The clone carrying this T cell receptor (beta chain) was observed at least ten times. What it recognizes is unknown. The V end was cut by 3 bases, the J end by 2 bases, with 10 bases between. Germline V gene sequence: CDR1 MNHEY, CDR2 SVGAGI. This CDR3 comprises 14 residues. The sample comes from a study of liver allograft versus peripheral blood T cells. Study information: Liver transplant recipients had T cell receptor repertoires compared between transplanted liver and peripheral blood.

Points from the study as a whole: Intragraft liver T cell receptor repertoires reportedly differed from peripheral blood repertoires.

One entry per CDR3 protein results from TCRdb running MiXCR on the reads. Counted here are about 14,000 distinct CDR3 sequences, 20% occurring once; the ten biggest clones make up 5.8%. This rearrangement joins TRBV6-5 to TRBJ1-1; D gene uncertain. This clonotype originated in a human patient who had a liver transplant. Some T cells may be the graft donor's. The CDR3 coding sequence is TGTGCCAGCAGTTATCAGGACGTAAACACTGAAGCTTTCTTT. Residues: CASSYQDVNTEAFF.